The 15 T cell receptor beta chains below all came from one sample that was sequenced in a study of T-cell reconstitution after alpha-beta-depleted transplantation in children. A library of TCRbeta sequences, prepared with unique molecular identifiers, was generated. TCRdb ran MiXCR on the PCR reads and lists one entry per CDR3 protein. The sample gives some 310,000 distinct CDR3 sequences, about a quarter of which show up once; approximately 11% is in the top ten. The sample consisted of PBMCs, mostly from graft donor cells, taken 180 days after TCRalphabeta/CD19-depleted stem cell transplant. These TCRs come from a male patient younger than 18 who had a stem cell transplant for acute lymphoblastic leukemia, so the T cells may come from the graft donor.

This clonotype was seen a few times. This rearrangement joins TRBV20-1 to TRBJ2-7; 12 nucleotides match TRBD2. Per the germline V gene, CDR1 is DFQATT and CDR2 is SNEGSKA (reference sequence). The trim removed 5 bases at V and 2 bases at J, leaving 4 bases unmatched. The CDR3 is 14 amino acids. The CDR3 bases are TGCAGTGCTTACCGGACTAGCGGGACCTACGAGCAGTACTTC. This translates into CSAYRTSGTYEQYF.

The V call is TRBV21-1, the J call TRBJ2-1; TRBD1 is the table's D call, not checked against the DNA. TRBV21-1 is annotated as a pseudogene. This CDR3 has 15 amino acids. CDR3 protein: CASTPGDLIYNEQFF. CDR3 coding DNA: TGTGCCAGCACTCCGGGGGATCTAATCTACAATGAGCAGTTCTTC.

A few counts support this clonotype. This chain links TRBV12-3 or TRBV12-4 with TRBJ2-3, with 11 positions matching TRBD2. This CDR3 is 19 amino acids long. After removal of 4 bases from V and 6 bases from J, the junction contained 18 bases not matched to a gene. In DNA, the CDR3 is TGTGCCAGCAGTTCGGGACTAGCGGAGTATCGGGCCCTTGGGGATACGCAGTATTTT. Amino acids: CASSSGLAEYRALGDTQYF.

This rearrangement joins TRBV24-1 to TRBJ2-1; 7 positions match TRBD1. The CDR3 totals 16 residues. After removal of 4 bases from V and 2 bases from J, the junction contained 7 bases not matched to a gene. Per the germline V gene, CDR1 is KGHDR and CDR2 is SFDVKD. The CDR3 here is CATSDPKTGPYNEQFF. CDR3 DNA sequence: TGTGCCACCAGTGACCCCAAGACAGGGCCCTACAATGAGCAGTTCTTC.

The J gene is TRBJ2-1, the V gene TRBV5-1; 9 bases agree with TRBD1. Germline V CDR1 and CDR2: SGHRS, YFSETQ. This CDR3 has 15 residues. V dropped 3 bases and J dropped 0; count of bases not matched to a gene: 1. CDR3 DNA sequence: TGCGCCAGCAGCTCACAGGGGGCCTCCTACAATGAGCAGTTCTTC. Amino acids: CASSSQGASYNEQFF.

The CDR3 loop is CASSPLTGDPLQYF. The CDR3 bases are TGCGCCAGCAGTCCCTTGACAGGGGATCCCCTTCAGTACTTC. The chain carries TRBV5-1 and TRBJ2-7; 8 nucleotides match TRBD1. V dropped 5 bases and J dropped 10; count of bases not matched to a gene: 14. Germline CDR1 SGHRS, CDR2 YFSETQ. This CDR3 is built from 14 residues.

The DNA of the CDR3 is TGTGCCAGCTCACCATATTCGGAGGGGGGAGAGACCCAGTACTTC. Its protein product is CASSPYSEGGETQYF. The chain employs TRBV18 and TRBJ2-5; perhaps D is TRBD1 or TRBD2 (6 bases each). The V gene's germline CDR1 is KGHSH and CDR2 LQKENI. This CDR3 is built from 15 residues. Trimming removed 2 bases at V and 4 bases at J, with 14 bases between.

The chain joins TRBV20-1 to TRBJ2-1; TRBD2 aligns across 8 bases. CDR3 length: 13 residues. CDR1 and CDR2 (germline): DFQATT, SNEGSKA (reference sequence). V was clipped by 3 bases and J by 4 bases; unmatched bases: 2. The CDR3 DNA reads as TGCAGTGCTAGCAGCGGGGGATACAATGAGCAGTTCTTC. This encodes CSASSGGYNEQFF.

The chain uses TRBV7-3 and TRBJ2-1; 11 bases match TRBD2. Germline V gene lookup returns CDR1 SGHTA and CDR2 FQGTGA. The V and J ends lost 1 base and 4 bases, in that order; junction bases with no gene match: 3. This CDR3 is 16 amino acids long. CDR3 DNA: TGTGCCAGCAGCTTAAATAGCGGGAGGGTTTACAATGAGCAGTTCTTC. Translating gives CASSLNSGRVYNEQFF.

The chain couples TRBV10-3 to TRBJ2-1; TRBD2 is a possible D gene (6 bases). The germline V gene encodes CDR1 ENHRY and CDR2 SYGVKD. The CDR3 consists of 15 residues. V lost 5 bases, J lost 10 bases, and 21 bases lay in between. The CDR3, as DNA: TGTGCCATCAGTAATCCCCTACTAGCCGTTGGGGAGCAGTTCTTC. This encodes CAISNPLLAVGEQFF.

J is TRBJ2-1 and V is TRBV4-1, with D hard to call. Germline V gene sequence: CDR1 MGHRA, CDR2 YSYEKL. The V gene lost 1 base and the J gene lost 4 bases, with 8 bases spanning the gap. This CDR3 has 14 residues. This chain's CDR3 is CASSQGPRYNEQFF. The DNA for the CDR3 is TGCGCCAGCAGCCAAGGTCCTCGTTACAATGAGCAGTTCTTC.

This clonotype was seen only a few times. V is TRBV19 and J is TRBJ1-5; possibly TRBD1 for D (6 bases). Germline CDR1 reads LNHDA; CDR2 reads SQIVND (reference sequence). The CDR3 has 15 residues. V lost 5 bases and J lost 0, with 11 bases in between. The chain's CDR3 is CASSDRRGSNQPQHF. Written as DNA, the CDR3 is TGTGCCAGTAGTGATCGCAGGGGTAGCAATCAGCCCCAGCATTTT.

This clonotype has more than one count but fewer than ten. The chain joins TRBV20-1 to TRBJ2-5, with 7 bases aligning to TRBD2. V shed 4 bases, J shed 5 bases, and the junction held 19 bases outside the gene matches. Looked up from germline, CDR1 is DFQATT and CDR2 is SNEGSKA (reference sequence). This CDR3 spans 17 amino acids. The CDR3 sequence: CSANAGVMIKRRETQYF. In DNA form, the CDR3 reads TGCAGTGCTAATGCGGGGGTTATGATCAAGAGACGGGAGACCCAGTACTTC.

The V call is TRBV2, the J call TRBJ2-5; 8 nucleotides match TRBD1. The V gene's germline CDR1 is SNHLY and CDR2 FYNNEI. After removal of 8 bases from V and 6 bases from J, the junction contained 14 bases not matched to a gene. The CDR3 extends over 15 amino acids. CDR3 coding DNA: TGTGCCAGCGAATTTGCCGGGACAGGTCGAAAGACCCAGTACTTC. Its protein is CASEFAGTGRKTQYF.

This sequence joins TRBV5-1 and TRBJ2-1; D may be TRBD1 (5 bases). This CDR3 is 16 amino acids long. V shed 3 bases and J shed 0 bases, with 13 bases lying between them. Germline CDR1 reads SGHRS; CDR2 reads YFSETQ. The CDR3 DNA sequence: TGCGCCAGCAGCTCCGGACACACGAGCTCCTACAATGAGCAGTTCTTC. As protein: CASSSGHTSSYNEQFF.